The 27 T cell receptor beta chains below were found in one sample sequenced in a study of early T cells in non-severe SARS-CoV-2 infection. Using its own MiXCR run on the 5' RACE reads, TCRdb lists one record per CDR3 protein. The sample carries some 12,000 distinct CDR3 sequences, 4% to 5.5% recorded once. Sequenced input: whole blood. Receptors originate from an adult who was a healthcare worker with PCR-confirmed SARS-CoV-2 infection or an uninfected control (not recorded which).

This sequence joins TRBV20-1 and TRBJ2-7; D uncertain. Germline-derived CDR1 and CDR2 are DFQATT and SNEGSKA (reference sequence). V gave up 2 bases and J gave up 0 bases, with 14 bases separating them. This CDR3 is built from 15 residues. This CDR3 reads CSARPLYGPSYEQYF. The CDR3 bases are TGCAGTGCTAGACCACTGTACGGACCCTCCTACGAGCAGTACTTC.

By proportion, this clonotype is medium-sized. The V and J genes are TRBV6-6 and TRBJ1-1, with D unclear. Germline lookup yields CDR1 MNHNY and CDR2 SVGAGI (reference sequence). There are 10 residues in the CDR3. Trimming took off 6 bases at V and 3 bases at J, with 2 bases between the two ends. The CDR3 DNA reads as TGTGCCAGCAGGGACACTGAAGCTTTCTTT. Translated, it gives CASRDTEAFF.

This clonotype is labeled medium-sized. This chain joins TRBV29-1 and TRBJ2-7, with 14 bases aligning to TRBD2. The CDR3 runs 13 residues. Trimming at V came to 4 bases and at J to 6 bases, leaving 2 bases not matched to a gene. Germline loops: CDR1 SQVTM, CDR2 ANQGSEA. The CDR3 region is CSVGTSGGREQYF. CDR3 DNA: TGCAGCGTTGGGACTAGCGGGGGGCGCGAGCAGTACTTC.

This clonotype is medium-sized (0.01 to 0.1%) in the sample. The chain joins TRBV7-2 to TRBJ2-1, with D tentatively TRBD1 (6 bases). The CDR3 is 15 amino acids. Per germline, CDR1 SGHTA and CDR2 FQGNSA. The V end was cut by 4 bases, the J end by 5 bases, with 15 bases between. CDR3 in DNA: TGTGCCAGCAGCTCGCCTGGGACAACAAACAATGAGCAGTTCTTC. Translated: CASSSPGTTNNEQFF.

By proportion, this clonotype is medium-sized. V is TRBV29-1 and J is TRBJ2-3; 10 nucleotides match TRBD2. Germline CDR1 reads SQVTM; CDR2 reads ANQGSEA. With V trimmed by 4 bases and J by 2 bases, 3 bases remained unmatched. The CDR3 covers 14 residues. The DNA for the CDR3 is TGCAGCGTTGTAGCGGGGGGCCTCACAGATACGCAGTATTTT. The encoded protein is CSVVAGGLTDTQYF.

This clonotype appeared many times. V usage is TRBV5-1 and J usage is TRBJ2-3; TRBD1 aligns across 10 bases. Germline-derived CDR1 and CDR2 are SGHRS and YFSETQ. V lost 4 bases and J lost 6; bases outside the gene matches: 8. The CDR3 consists of 15 residues. CDR3 residues: CASSPGTGDFDTQYF. The CDR3 region has the DNA TGCGCCAGCAGCCCTGGGACAGGGGATTTTGATACGCAGTATTTT.

This clonotype has only a few counts. The chain carries TRBV6-5 and TRBJ1-1; D uncertain. Germline assignment: CDR1 MNHEY and CDR2 SVGAGI. The CDR3 contains 15 residues. Trimming took 6 bases from V and 0 from J, leaving 14 bases between them. CDR3 in amino acids: CASSPRTDVNTEAFF. Written as DNA, the CDR3 is TGTGCCAGCAGCCCTCGGACGGACGTGAACACTGAAGCTTTCTTT.

Comments on this clonotype: A much larger clone differs by one base, so this may be a read error. As the CDR3 is not closed by the conserved phenylalanine or tryptophan, this likely results from a read error. This sequence joins TRBV5-4 and TRBJ2-7, with a possible D match to TRBD2 (5 bases). Germline CDR1 SGHNT, CDR2 YYREEE (reference sequence). The CDR3 contains 15 residues. V lost 4 bases and J lost 2, with 16 bases in between. As DNA, the CDR3 is TGTGCCAGCAGCACCGGAGGTGCCAGTGCCTACGAGCAGTACTCC. It codes for CASSTGGASAYEQYS.

This clonotype showed up many times. The chain carries TRBV28 and TRBJ1-1, with unresolved D. V was trimmed by 4 bases and J by 8 bases, leaving 8 bases between them. CDR3 length: 11 amino acids. Germline values: CDR1 MDHEN, CDR2 SYDVKM. The CDR3 DNA reads TGTGCCAGCAGTTATTCGAGAGAAGCTTTCTTT. This gives the protein CASSYSREAFF.

This clonotype was seen a few times. The chain links TRBV9 to TRBJ1-1; 10 bases match TRBD1. Germline V gene lookup returns CDR1 SGDLS and CDR2 YYNGEE. Trimming cost V 4 bases and J 0 bases; bases outside gene matches: 6. CDR3 length: 16 residues. Written as DNA, the CDR3 is TGTGCCAGCAGCACGGGACAGGGGTCCATGAACACTGAAGCTTTCTTT. Its protein product is CASSTGQGSMNTEAFF.

This clonotype is deemed medium-sized. The J gene is TRBJ1-2, the V gene TRBV5-4; no clear D gene. The CDR3 is 15 amino acids. Germline CDR1 SGHNT, CDR2 YYREEE (reference sequence). The ends were cut back, 0 bases at V and 4 bases at J, with 13 bases in the middle. This CDR3 reads CASSLVADLGYGYTF. DNA of the CDR3: TGTGCCAGCAGCTTGGTAGCAGACCTTGGCTATGGCTACACCTTC. The variable domain in full, completed from reference TRBV5-4 and TRBJ1-2, reads ETGVTQSPTHLIKTRGQQVTLRCSSQSGHNTVSWYQQALGQGPQFIFQYYREEENGRGNFPPRFSGLQFPNYSSELNVNALELDDSALYLCASSLVADLGYGYTFGSGTRLTVV.

This clonotype was found many times. J is TRBJ1-5 and V is TRBV19, with D possibly TRBD1 on 5 matching bases. This CDR3 has 14 residues. V was pared by 6 bases and J by 0 bases, with 9 bases between. Germline CDR1 LNHDA, CDR2 SQIVND (reference sequence). CDR3 nucleotide sequence: TGTGCCAGTAGCTGGGGGGATAGCAATCAGCCCCAGCATTTT. Its translation is CASSWGDSNQPQHF.

This clonotype has ten or more counts. V gene TRBV7-2 combines with J gene TRBJ1-1, with 8 positions matching TRBD1. The germline CDR1 and CDR2 sequences are SGHTA and FQGNSA. This CDR3 spans 16 amino acids. V was clipped by 1 base and J by 4 bases; unmatched bases: 8. This CDR3 reads CASSLGRDRRRTEAFF. The CDR3 nucleotides are TGTGCCAGCAGCTTAGGCAGGGACAGGCGTCGCACTGAAGCTTTCTTT.

This clonotype rates as medium-sized. The V gene is TRBV6-5, the J gene TRBJ2-7; D is unresolved. CDR1 is MNHEY, CDR2 SVGAGI, per germline. This CDR3 spans 12 amino acids. The V and J ends lost 4 bases and 1 base respectively, with 5 bases between them. Here the CDR3 DNA reads TGTGCCAGCAGTTCTGATTCCTACGAGCAGTACTTC. Translating gives CASSSDSYEQYF.

CDR3 nucleotides: TGTGCCAGCAGACGGGAGACCCAGTACTTC. Its translation is CASRRETQYF. The chain couples TRBV25-1 to TRBJ2-5; no firm D call. V gave up 6 bases and J gave up 5 bases, with 4 bases separating them. Germline loops: CDR1 MGHDK, CDR2 SYGVNS. The CDR3 sequence is 10 residues long.

This clonotype was counted many times. The chain has TRBV9 and TRBJ1-5, with TRBD1 matching over 9 bases. CDR3 size: 15 residues. V lost 4 bases to trimming and J lost 6 bases; unmatched junction nucleotides: 8. The V gene's germline CDR1 is SGDLS and CDR2 YYNGEE. This CDR3 reads CASSSGQGSSQPQHF. CDR3 DNA sequence: TGTGCCAGCAGCTCCGGACAGGGGTCCTCTCAGCCCCAGCATTTT.

This clonotype occurred many times. The rearrangement joins TRBV14 to TRBJ2-1; D gene ambiguous. V was trimmed by 0 bases and J by 4 bases, leaving 10 bases between them. Germline V gene data show CDR1 as SGHDN and CDR2 as FVKESK. This CDR3 contains 15 residues. CDR3 region: CASSQDRTAYNEQFF. Written as DNA, the CDR3 is TGTGCCAGCAGCCAAGATAGGACCGCGTACAATGAGCAGTTCTTC.

This clonotype ranks as medium-sized. V is TRBV6-5 and J is TRBJ1-6; D ambiguous. In germline, CDR1 is MNHEY, CDR2 SVGAGI. The V gene lost 0 bases and the J gene lost 0 bases, with 15 bases spanning the gap. The CDR3 contains 19 residues. Written as DNA, the CDR3 is TGTGCCAGCAGTTACTCGACTCAAGCGTTGGGCTCCTATAATTCACCCCTCCACTTT. Protein sequence: CASSYSTQALGSYNSPLHF.

There are many counts of this clonotype. The chain combines TRBV6-2 or TRBV6-3 with TRBJ1-5, with no clear D. The germline gives CDR1 MNHEY, CDR2 SVGEGT. There are 15 residues in the CDR3. V dropped 2 bases and J dropped 7 bases, with 15 bases sitting between them. CDR3 loop: CASSYPSANGQPQHF. CDR3 DNA sequence: TGTGCCAGCAGTTACCCTTCGGCTAACGGGCAGCCCCAGCATTTT.

This clonotype is medium-sized (0.01 to 0.1%) in the sample. This rearrangement joins TRBV4-3 to TRBJ2-2; 10 nucleotides line up with TRBD2. There are 18 residues in the CDR3. With 1 base clipped from V and 3 bases from J, the junction kept 8 bases outside the gene matches. Per germline, CDR1 LGHNA and CDR2 YSLEER. The CDR3 nucleotides are TGCGCCAGCAGCCAAGTTCGGCATAGCGGGGGGTACACCGGGGAGCTGTTTTTT. Residues: CASSQVRHSGGYTGELFF.

The chain links TRBV4-3 to TRBJ1-2; TRBD1 might be the D (5 bases). CDR1 LGHNA and CDR2 YSLEER come from the germline V gene. This CDR3 region has 14 residues. The germline V and J ends were trimmed by 0 bases and 9 bases, with 14 bases remaining between them. The CDR3 region is CASSQDRDGRSYTF. The CDR3 DNA reads TGCGCCAGCAGCCAAGACCGGGACGGCCGTAGCTACACCTTC.

This clonotype has a count of ten or more. J is TRBJ2-7 and V is TRBV12-3 or TRBV12-4, with TRBD2 identical over 9 bases. The CDR3 loop spans 15 amino acids. V was clipped by 5 bases and J by 7 bases; unmatched bases: 12. In DNA, the CDR3 is TGTGCCAGCAGTCCCTTTCGCGGGGGGGCCGGAGAGCAGTACTTC. Its protein is CASSPFRGGAGEQYF.

Relative to its sample, this clonotype is medium-sized. The CDR3 DNA reads TGTGCCAGCACCACAGGAGACTCTGGAAACACCATATATTTT. The encoded protein is CASTTGDSGNTIYF. This chain connects TRBV6-1 to TRBJ1-3, with D maybe TRBD1 (5 bases). The CDR3 sequence is 14 residues long. V was pared by 7 bases and J by 0 bases, with 10 bases between. Germline values: CDR1 MNHNS, CDR2 SASEGT.

This clonotype was detected ten times or more. The chain's CDR3 is CASSREGPWGEQFF. Written as DNA, the CDR3 is TGTGCCAGCAGCCGCGAGGGCCCCTGGGGGGAGCAGTTCTTC. This chain connects TRBV12-3 or TRBV12-4 to TRBJ2-1; perhaps D is TRBD1 or TRBD2 (5 bases each). V was trimmed by 6 bases and J by 10 bases, leaving 19 bases between them. This CDR3 has 14 amino acids.

V usage is TRBV10-2 and J usage is TRBJ2-7; maybe TRBD2 (6 bases). The CDR3 consists of 15 residues. Trimming pared 0 bases from V and 3 bases from J, leaving 12 bases between. Germline lookup yields CDR1 WSHSY and CDR2 SAAADI. The CDR3 coding sequence is TGCGCCAGCAGTGAGTCCGACCAGGGAGGCTACGAGCAGTACTTC. This sequence encodes CASSESDQGGYEQYF.

Judged by abundance, this clonotype is medium-sized. Germline is not matched at one junction end, which may reflect a read error. The chain couples TRBV20-1 to TRBJ1-2, with a weak D call TRBD1 (5 bases). There are 12 residues in the CDR3. From germline, CDR1 is DFQATT and CDR2 SNEGSKA (reference sequence). CDR3: CSASRRNQGNLF. The CDR3, as DNA: TGCAGTGCTAGTCGTCGAAACCAGGGAAACCTCTTC.

This clonotype is termed medium-sized. The rearrangement joins TRBV4-1 to TRBJ2-7; 7 bases agree with TRBD1. The CDR3 has 14 amino acids. Unmatched junction bases numbered 8, after V lost 4 bases and J lost 5 bases. Looked up from germline, CDR1 is MGHRA and CDR2 is YSYEKL. The CDR3 protein is CASSPRQGLDEQYF. The CDR3 region has the DNA TGCGCCAGCAGCCCTCGACAGGGATTGGACGAGCAGTACTTC.